The 27 T cell receptor beta chains below all came from one sample that was sequenced in a study of blood T cell repertoires in COVID-19. Data came from immunoSEQ multiplex PCR; TCRdb stores just in-frame clones and leaves some out. Here the sample spans 25,000 to 35,000 clones, about 90% being singletons. The sample comprised peripheral blood. These receptors came from a man in his fifties or sixties with active COVID-19.

The rearrangement links TRBV6-5 to TRBJ2-7, with 7 bases lining up with TRBD1. CDR3 length: 14 residues. Germline V lookup: CDR1 MNHEY, CDR2 SVGAGI. The V segment lost 6 bases and the J segment 4 bases; nucleotides outside the gene matches: 9. The CDR3 protein is CASSLTWDSYEQYF. Here the CDR3 DNA reads TGTGCCAGCAGCCTGACGTGGGACAGTTACGAGCAGTACTTC.

The CDR3: CASSSGQGTNEKLFF. The CDR3 DNA follows: TGTGCCAGCAGCTCTGGACAGGGAACTAATGAAAAACTGTTTTTT. The V call is TRBV11-3, the J call TRBJ1-4, with 8 bases identical to TRBD1. Per the germline V gene, CDR1 is SGHNT and CDR2 is YENEEA. V dropped 4 bases and J dropped 1; count of bases not matched to a gene: 2. The CDR3 length is 15 residues. The whole variable domain, remainder taken from reference TRBV11-3 and TRBJ1-4, is EAGVVQSPRYKIIEKKQPVAFWCNPISGHNTLYWYLQNLGQGPELLIRYENEEAVDDSQLPKDRFSAERLKGVDSTLKIQPAELGDSAVYLCASSSGQGTNEKLFFGSGTQLSVL.

This chain joins TRBV5-1 and TRBJ2-3; the match to TRBD2 covers 9 bases. This CDR3 contains 18 residues. V gave up 1 base and J gave up 0 bases; unmatched junction bases: 9. Germline V gene lookup returns CDR1 SGHRS and CDR2 YFSETQ. The CDR3 DNA is TGCGCCAGCAGCTTGATTACTAGCGGGCTTCCTAGCACAGATACGCAGTATTTT. It is translated as CASSLITSGLPSTDTQYF.

CDR3 nucleotide sequence: TGTGCCAGCAGTTACCCGGGACAGGGGAGTATTTCGGACTATGGCTACACCTTC. Amino acid sequence: CASSYPGQGSISDYGYTF. This rearrangement joins TRBV28 to TRBJ1-2; 10 positions match TRBD1. V was clipped by 4 bases and J by 3 bases; unmatched bases: 14. The length of the CDR3 is 18 residues. Germline CDR1 MDHEN, CDR2 SYDVKM.

The chain links TRBV9 to TRBJ1-3, with D unclear. Trimming took 4 bases from V and 2 from J, leaving 13 bases between them. CDR1 SGDLS and CDR2 YYNGEE come from the germline V gene. This CDR3 is built from 15 residues. CDR3 amino acids: CASSSDTQTGNTIYF. In nucleotides, the CDR3 is TGTGCCAGCAGCTCCGACACACAAACTGGAAACACCATATATTTT.

The chain is built from TRBV5-4 and TRBJ2-2; 9 bases line up with TRBD2. V gave up 2 bases and J gave up 4 bases; unmatched junction bases: 15. Germline lookup yields CDR1 SGHNT and CDR2 YYREEE (reference sequence). The CDR3 covers 19 residues. CDR3 coding DNA: TGTGCCAGCAGCTTACCCCGCGGGGGGGCTAGATTTTCCACCGGGGAGCTGTTTTTT. Amino acids: CASSLPRGGARFSTGELFF.

This clone was found once. The J gene is TRBJ2-1, the V gene TRBV7-2; D ambiguous. CDR3 length equals 12 residues. Germline assignment: CDR1 SGHTA and CDR2 FQGNSA. Between the trimmed V and J ends, which lost 5 bases and 9 bases, there was a span of 11 bases. As DNA, the CDR3 is TGTGCCAGCAGCCTAGACTCGTTTGAGCAGTTCTTC. Its protein product is CASSLDSFEQFF.

The gene calls are TRBV18 and TRBJ2-3; weak D call: TRBD2 (7 bases). CDR3 length equals 15 residues. CDR1 is KGHSH, CDR2 LQKENI, per germline. Between the trimmed V and J ends, which lost 3 bases and 4 bases, there was a span of 14 bases. The chain's CDR3 is CASSPPRGGPDTQYF. The CDR3, as DNA: TGTGCCAGCTCACCGCCTAGGGGGGGGCCAGATACGCAGTATTTT.

The J gene is TRBJ2-3, the V gene TRBV19, with D hard to call. Trimming left V 4 bases short and J 5 bases short, with 10 bases between. CDR1 and CDR2 (germline): LNHDA, SQIVND (reference sequence). The CDR3 sequence is 13 residues long. CDR3 amino acids: CASSTAPGDTQYF. The CDR3 DNA sequence: TGTGCCAGTAGTACCGCTCCGGGAGATACGCAGTATTTT. Full variable domain (rest looked up from reference TRBV19 and TRBJ2-3): DGGITQSPKYLFRKEGQNVTLSCEQNLNHDAMYWYRQDPGQGLRLIYYSQIVNDFQKGDIAEGYSVSREKKESFPLTVTSAQKNPTAFYLCASSTAPGDTQYFGPGTRLTVL.

The CDR3 DNA sequence: TGTGCCAGCAGCTTTTGGGTACAGGGTCCCCCTGGTGGCTACACCTTC. Amino acid sequence: CASSFWVQGPPGGYTF. The chain joins TRBV7-2 to TRBJ1-2; D is perhaps TRBD1 (6 bases). The V gene's germline CDR1 is SGHTA and CDR2 FQGNSA. The V gene lost 3 bases and the J gene lost 7 bases, with 21 bases spanning the gap. CDR3 length equals 16 residues. Complete variable domain (other parts from reference TRBV7-2 and TRBJ1-2): GAGVSQSPSNKVTEKGKDVELRCDPISGHTALYWYRQSLGQGLEFLIYFQGNSAPDKSGLPSDRFSAERTGGSVSTLTIQRTQQEDSAVYLCASSFWVQGPPGGYTFGSGTRLTVV.

This clone was observed once. The V call is TRBV28, the J call TRBJ1-5; 7 bases are a match to TRBD1. V was pared by 6 bases and J by 4 bases, with 15 bases of the junction left unmatched. Per the germline V gene, CDR1 is MDHEN and CDR2 is SYDVKM. This CDR3 has 17 residues. CDR3 DNA: TGTGCCAGCAGGATCGCTAATGGACAGGCAATTAATCAGCCCCAGCATTTT. Translating it yields CASRIANGQAINQPQHF.

The V and J genes are TRBV6-4 and TRBJ2-2; maybe TRBD2 (5 bases). CDR3 size: 14 residues. V lost 6 bases and J 0 bases, leaving 8 bases between the germline ends. Germline CDR1 and CDR2: MRHNA and SNTAGT. The CDR3 loop is CASRRESNTGELFF. As DNA, the CDR3 is TGTGCCAGCAGACGGGAATCGAACACCGGGGAGCTGTTTTTT.

The V and J genes are TRBV25-1 and TRBJ2-5; 8 nucleotides match TRBD2. This CDR3 region has 18 residues. Per germline, CDR1 MGHDK and CDR2 SYGVNS. Trimming took 3 bases from V and 4 from J; bases not matched to a gene: 16. CDR3 sequence: CASSDPTGTRGGRETQYF. CDR3 DNA sequence: TGTGCCAGCAGTGATCCGACCGGGACTAGGGGGGGAAGAGAGACCCAGTACTTC.

The genes are TRBV7-2 and TRBJ2-2; 10 bases are shared with TRBD1. The junction had 5 bases not matched to a gene; V was cut back by 4 bases and J by 6 bases. This CDR3 has 15 amino acids. Germline V gene data show CDR1 as SGHTA and CDR2 as FQGNSA. The CDR3 loop reads CASSSGQGKAGELFF. CDR3 nucleotides: TGTGCCAGCAGCTCGGGACAGGGGAAGGCCGGGGAGCTGTTTTTT.

This clone was recorded only once. V is TRBV28 and J is TRBJ1-4; 7 nucleotides match TRBD1. With V trimmed by 3 bases and J by 7 bases, 8 bases remained unmatched. Germline lookup yields CDR1 MDHEN and CDR2 SYDVKM. There are 15 residues in the CDR3. The CDR3 sequence: CASSFTGAYSEKLFF. The CDR3 DNA follows: TGTGCCAGCAGTTTTACAGGGGCTTACAGTGAAAAACTGTTTTTT.

V usage is TRBV5-1 and J usage is TRBJ2-1; no clear D. The CDR3 runs to 17 residues. V dropped 4 bases and J dropped 0 bases, with 17 bases sitting between them. CDR1 is SGHRS and CDR2 is YFSETQ in the germline V gene. CDR3 nucleotide sequence: TGCGCCAGCAGCCGTGATAGTTCTCGAAGCTCCTACAATGAGCAGTTCTTC. Its translation is CASSRDSSRSSYNEQFF.

The chain employs TRBV7-6 and TRBJ2-7; the match to TRBD2 covers 7 bases. The V and J ends lost 1 base and 2 bases, in that order; junction bases with no gene match: 8. The CDR3 is 16 residues long. CDR1 and CDR2 from the germline V gene are SGHVS and FNYEAQ. CDR3 sequence: CASSLGSGREPYEQYF. CDR3 bases: TGTGCCAGCAGCTTAGGGTCGGGGAGGGAACCCTACGAGCAGTACTTC.

The rearrangement joins TRBV5-4 to TRBJ2-2; TRBD1 matches 8 bases. Germline V gene data show CDR1 as SGHNT and CDR2 as YYREEE (reference sequence). V trimming: 0 bases; J trimming: 4 bases; junction bases outside the gene matches: 5. This CDR3 has 16 residues. CDR3 sequence reads: CASSLEQGVITGELFF. DNA for the CDR3: TGTGCCAGCAGCTTGGAACAGGGGGTAATCACCGGGGAGCTGTTTTTT.

This chain joins TRBV10-3 and TRBJ2-1, with TRBD2 identical over 13 bases. The length of the CDR3 is 20 residues. V gave up 4 bases and J gave up 0 bases; unmatched junction bases: 12. Per germline, CDR1 ENHRY and CDR2 SYGVKD. CDR3 sequence (DNA): TGTGCCATCAGTGCTCCCCCGGGACTAGCGGGGAGTAGCTCCTACAATGAGCAGTTCTTC. This encodes CAISAPPGLAGSSSYNEQFF.

V and J are TRBV4-1 and TRBJ2-5; D possibly corresponds to TRBD1 (5 bases). The CDR3 consists of 14 residues. Trimming cost V 2 bases and J 2 bases, with 9 bases left between them. Germline CDR1 reads MGHRA; CDR2 reads YSYEKL. The CDR3 protein is CASSQRTQQETQYF. The CDR3 DNA is TGCGCCAGCAGCCAACGGACACAACAAGAGACCCAGTACTTC.

The gene calls are TRBV25-1 and TRBJ1-2; no firm D call. CDR1 and CDR2 from the germline V gene are MGHDK and SYGVNS. CDR3 length: 13 amino acids. With 6 bases removed from V and 7 bases from J, the gap between germline ends came to 15 bases. CDR3 nucleotides: TGTGCCAGCAGCGCAGAGACGATAGCTGGCTACACCTTC. Protein sequence: CASSAETIAGYTF.

V is TRBV5-1 and J is TRBJ2-5; TRBD2 aligns across 14 bases. In germline, CDR1 is SGHRS, CDR2 YFSETQ. Trimming removed 3 bases from V and 3 bases from J; junction bases left unmatched: 1. The CDR3 has 15 amino acids. The CDR3 reads CASSWGLAGEETQYF. As DNA, the CDR3 is TGCGCCAGCAGCTGGGGACTAGCGGGAGAAGAGACCCAGTACTTC.

The chain has TRBV15 and TRBJ1-2, with 8 positions matching TRBD1. The CDR3 loop spans 14 amino acids. The V gene's germline CDR1 is LNHNV and CDR2 YYDKDF (reference sequence). The J segment lost 6 bases and the V segment lost 1 base, leaving 4 bases of the junction unmatched. CDR3 nucleotides: TGTGCCACCAGCAGAGGTTTCAGGGGGCATGGCTACACCTTC. Translation: CATSRGFRGHGYTF.

The chain recombines TRBV4-1 with TRBJ1-1; D remains ambiguous. V was cut by 0 bases and J by 0 bases, with 11 bases left in between. This CDR3 is 16 amino acids long. CDR1 is MGHRA, CDR2 YSYEKL, per germline. CDR3 DNA sequence: TGCGCCAGCAGCCAAGATCTCAACAAGTTGAACACTGAAGCTTTCTTT. It yields the protein CASSQDLNKLNTEAFF.

This clone occurred once. The J gene is TRBJ2-6, the V gene TRBV19; possibly TRBD1 for D (5 bases). Germline CDR1 reads LNHDA; CDR2 reads SQIVND (reference sequence). The length of the CDR3 is 15 residues. Trimming left V 11 bases short and J 0 bases short, with 14 bases between. CDR3 DNA: TGTGCCTCCAAGAGCAGGGACTCTGGGGCCAACGTCCTGACTTTC. Protein sequence: CASKSRDSGANVLTF. The full variable domain, in which reference TRBV19 and TRBJ2-6 provide the parts outside the CDR3, is DGGITQSPKYLFRKEGQNVTLSCEQNLNHDAMYWYRQDPGQGLRLIYYSQIVNDFQKGDIAEGYSVSREKKESFPLTVTSAQKNPTAFYLCASKSRDSGANVLTFGAGSRLTVL.

This chain links TRBV11-1 with TRBJ2-1; TRBD2 matches 10 bases. From germline, CDR1 is SGHAT and CDR2 FQDESV (reference sequence). This CDR3 has 15 residues. V lost 1 base, J lost 8 bases, and 5 bases stayed unmatched. The CDR3 region is CASSLDPSGRDEQFF. In nucleotides, the CDR3 is TGTGCCAGCAGCTTAGATCCTAGCGGGAGAGATGAGCAGTTCTTC.

This chain uses TRBV21-1 with TRBJ1-2; the table names TRBD1, a call not compared with the DNA. TRBV21-1 is listed as a pseudogene. The CDR3 consists of 18 residues. The CDR3 loop reads CASSKVSLEQFYYYGYTF. As DNA, the CDR3 is TGTGCCAGCAGCAAAGTCTCGTTGGAACAGTTTTATTACTATGGCTACACCTTC.